This record looks at one T cell receptor beta chain sequence and its context. Method: immunoSEQ multiplex PCR; TCRdb's copy keeps in-frame clones and lacks some. This table has around 700,000 clones, 60% to 80% appearing once. The data were obtained in a study of shared clonotypes between healthy human individuals. There are 15 residues in the CDR3. CDR1 and CDR2 (germline): SGHDT, YYEEEE. V was trimmed by 0 bases and J by 0 bases, leaving 9 bases between them. V and J are TRBV5-6 and TRBJ1-2; D not resolved. Sequenced sample: memory CD4+ T cells sorted from blood. Subset given: CD45RA-negative fraction. This clonotype originated in a woman aged 25 to 39 in good health. This CDR3 reads CASSLGVIANYGYTF. The CDR3, as DNA: TGTGCCAGCAGCTTGGGGGTGATAGCTAACTATGGCTACACCTTC.